Following are 10 T cell receptor beta chains from one sample sequenced in a study of T cell responses to AZD1222 COVID-19 vaccine. Libraries were prepared by immunoSEQ multiplex PCR; TCRdb keeps only in-frame clonotypes and omits some of them. The sample includes under 150,000 clones, over 90% of them seen just once. The sequences come from peripheral blood, collected on day 0 of AZD1222 vaccination. The receptors come from an adult in good health.

The genes are TRBV7-6 and TRBJ2-3; tentative D call: TRBD1 (5 bases). V was clipped by 5 bases and J by 0 bases, with 12 bases between them. The CDR3 contains 15 residues. Germline V CDR1 and CDR2: SGHVS, FNYEAQ. The CDR3 sequence is CASSPQYRSTDTQYF. For the CDR3, the DNA is TGTGCCAGCAGCCCCCAGTACAGGAGCACAGATACGCAGTATTTT.

The gene calls are TRBV5-4 and TRBJ1-6; TRBD1 matches at 9 bases. This CDR3 has 16 amino acids. Germline V CDR1 and CDR2: SGHNT, YYREEE (reference sequence). The V gene end was trimmed by 7 bases and the J gene end by 7 bases; junction bases not matched to a gene: 12. This CDR3 is CASAQTGTGTNSPLHF. The CDR3 DNA reads as TGTGCCAGCGCGCAAACCGGGACAGGGACGAATTCACCCCTCCACTTT.

The chain is built from TRBV3-1 (or the pseudogene TRBV3-2) and TRBJ1-4, with a weak D call TRBD1 (5 bases). CDR1 LGHDT and CDR2 YNNKEL come from the germline V gene (reference sequence). The length of the CDR3 is 13 residues. Trimming removed 3 bases at V and 8 bases at J, with 10 bases between. CDR3 sequence (DNA): TGTGCCAGCAGCCAGCAGGGAGGGGAAAAACTGTTTTTT. Its translation: CASSQQGGEKLFF.

This rearrangement joins TRBV5-1 to TRBJ2-5; D is uncertain. V shed 1 base and J shed 0 bases, with 7 bases lying between them. Germline CDR1 and CDR2: SGHRS and YFSETQ. The CDR3 sequence is 14 residues long. CDR3 sequence (DNA): TGCGCCAGCAGCTTGCTGGGCAACCAAGAGACCCAGTACTTC. It is translated as CASSLLGNQETQYF.

V gene TRBV18 combines with J gene TRBJ1-3; weak D call: TRBD1 (5 bases). The CDR3 is made up of 16 amino acids. Trimming stripped 4 bases from V and 0 bases from J, with 13 bases between. Germline V CDR1 and CDR2: KGHSH, LQKENI. In DNA, the CDR3 is TGTGCCAGCTCACTCTCCTTAGGGGCCTCTGGAAACACCATATATTTT. Translated, it gives CASSLSLGASGNTIYF.

The chain has TRBV6-2 or TRBV6-3 and TRBJ2-1; 15 bases are shared with TRBD2. Germline assignment: CDR1 MNHEY and CDR2 SVGEGT. V lost 1 base and J lost 5; bases outside the gene matches: 9. The length of the CDR3 is 19 residues. CDR3 in amino acids: CASSYLPGTSGGFNNEQFF. CDR3 nucleotides: TGTGCCAGCAGTTACTTACCGGGGACTAGCGGGGGGTTTAACAATGAGCAGTTCTTC.

J is TRBJ2-1 and V is TRBV6-5; tentative D call: TRBD2 (5 bases). V lost 3 bases, J lost 7 bases, and 13 bases lay in between. From germline, CDR1 is MNHEY and CDR2 SVGAGI. The length of the CDR3 is 14 residues. As DNA, the CDR3 is TGTGCCAGCAGTTATACGGGGTTGGGGAATGAGCAGTTCTTC. Translated, it gives CASSYTGLGNEQFF.

The rearrangement uses TRBV5-4 and TRBJ2-7; a possible D gene is TRBD2 (6 bases). The CDR3 sequence is 14 residues long. V was cut by 5 bases and J by 3 bases, with 15 bases left in between. Germline V CDR1 and CDR2: SGHNT, YYREEE (reference sequence). This CDR3 reads CASSSNPGDYEQYF. CDR3 sequence (DNA): TGTGCCAGCAGTTCGAACCCGGGGGACTACGAGCAGTACTTC.

The J gene is TRBJ1-2, the V gene TRBV19; D remains ambiguous. The CDR3 spans 12 residues. Trimming took off 7 bases at V and 2 bases at J, with 8 bases between the two ends. Germline V gene sequence: CDR1 LNHDA, CDR2 SQIVND (reference sequence). The chain's CDR3 is CASIKGNYGYTF. For the CDR3, the DNA is TGTGCCAGTATCAAGGGAAACTATGGCTACACCTTC.

J is TRBJ1-1 and V is TRBV6-5; 7 bases align to TRBD1. Germline CDR1 is MNHEY and CDR2 is SVGAGI. Unmatched junction bases numbered 7, after V lost 1 base and J lost 5 bases. The length of the CDR3 is 15 residues. CDR3 residues: CASSYLRQGGTEAFF. CDR3 sequence (DNA): TGTGCCAGCAGTTACTTACGACAGGGAGGGACTGAAGCTTTCTTT.